This TCR beta chain was identified in a study of naive and memory T cell subsets. The CDR3 runs to 14 residues. The V and J ends lost 2 bases and 2 bases respectively, with 10 bases between them. Germline CDR1 MNHEY, CDR2 SVGAGI. Two oligonucleotides, mixed equimolar, formed the beta constant-region primer covering TRBC1 and TRBC2. Nested alpha and beta constant-region primers with the SP2 primer drove four PCR rounds on ligated cDNA. An oligonucleotide with the SP2 primer and a 12-nucleotide UMI was ligated to the cDNA 3' end. In TCRdb, the UMI-ligation and nested PCR reads were re-called with MiXCR into one record per CDR3 protein. The sample shows over 8,500 distinct CDR3 sequences, roughly 5.4% of them seen only once. This clonotype was found many times. Separate alpha and beta amplification began at the second PCR step. Sorting gates: effector memory CD45RA-CD27-, EMRA CD45RA+CD27-.

This chain connects TRBV6-5 to TRBJ2-7; tentatively, D is TRBD1 (5 bases). Sequencing used CD4+ TEMRA cells from blood. The sample's subset: effector memory re-expressing CD45RA, CD45RA+ CD27-. This receptor was obtained from a human donor in good health. The CDR3 reads CASSYAQGAYEQYF. The CDR3, as DNA: TGTGCCAGCAGTTACGCGCAGGGCGCCTACGAGCAGTACTTC.